This T cell receptor (beta chain) was captured in a study of cytomegalovirus exposure and HLA in healthy donors. Whole-study findings and limits: Many donors carried some public TCRs, although rarity characterized most TCR sequences.

Among the donors, all were healthy bone marrow donors. As to this clone: Antigen specificity is unknown.

PCR was performed using 60 Vbeta and 13 Jbeta primers. Clones were read by immunoSEQ multiplex PCR, and TCRdb kept only the in-frame ones, dropping some. This table has about 120,000 clones, 80% appearing once. CDR3 length equals 12 residues. Trimming removed 1 base from V and 13 bases from J, with 14 bases in between. CDR1 and CDR2 (germline): PRHDT, FYEKMQ (reference sequence). Material: PBMCs. The chain uses TRBV13 and TRBJ2-7; TRBD1 is a possible D gene (6 bases). The TCR sequence derives from a female donor in good health and CMV-seropositive. The CDR3 region is CASSLAGTPQYF. DNA of the CDR3: TGTGCCAGCAGCTTAGCCGGGACACCCCAATACTTC.